The rows below give T cell receptor beta chains drawn from one sample of a study of blood T cell repertoires in COVID-19. The table came from immunoSEQ multiplex PCR; TCRdb's copy has only in-frame clones and leaves some out. This table has about half a million clones, over 75% appearing once. The sample consisted of peripheral blood. These receptors were taken from a human donor in a cohort sampled during active COVID-19. The CDR3 runs from the conserved cysteine through the conserved F or W. The D gene is left open where the match is weak. Clone size is not always given. Where it is, it says once, few, many or a class for expanded clones.

clone_size	v_call	j_call	d_call	cdr3_aa	cdr3_nt
NA	TRBV3-1/TRBV3-2	TRBJ2-7	NA	CASSQAGENEQYF	TGTGCCAGCAGCCAAGCCGGGGAGAACGAGCAGTACTTC
NA	TRBV3-1/TRBV3-2	TRBJ2-1	TRBD2	CASSSLKAGGASYNEQFF	TGTGCCAGCAGTTCCTTGAAGGCGGGAGGTGCCTCCTACAATGAGCAGTTCTTC
NA	TRBV30	TRBJ2-1	TRBD2	CAWSVLSLAVTNSYNEQFF	TGTGCCTGGAGTGTACTGTCGCTAGCGGTCACGAACTCCTACAATGAGCAGTTCTTC
NA	TRBV2	TRBJ2-2	NA	CASRGALNTGELFF	TGTGCCAGCAGGGGAGCTCTGAACACCGGGGAGCTGTTTTTT
NA	TRBV5-1	TRBJ1-2	TRBD1	CASSLAGDSSYGYTF	TGCGCCAGCAGCTTGGCCGGGGACAGCTCCTATGGCTACACCTTC
NA	TRBV27	TRBJ1-4	NA	CASSQGLPNEKLFF	TGTGCCAGCAGCCAGGGGTTACCTAATGAAAAACTGTTTTTT
NA	TRBV3-1/TRBV3-2	TRBJ2-5	TRBD1	CASAERGQGETQYF	TGTGCCAGCGCCGAGAGGGGGCAAGGGGAGACCCAGTACTTC
NA	TRBV4-2	TRBJ2-1	NA	CASSQEGMEEQFF	TGTGCCAGCAGCCAAGAGGGCATGGAAGAGCAGTTCTTC
NA	TRBV29-1	TRBJ1-1	TRBD1	CSGGQGRTEAFF	TGCAGCGGGGGACAGGGGAGGACTGAAGCTTTCTTT
NA	TRBV7-2	TRBJ2-3	TRBD2	CASSPRLAGGTDTQYF	TGTGCCAGCAGCCCCAGACTAGCGGGAGGGACAGATACGCAGTATTTT
NA	TRBV21-1	TRBJ2-3	NA	CASRDGKREGKGTDTQYF	TGTGCCAGCAGAGACGGCAAGCGGGAGGGCAAGGGCACAGATACGCAGTATTTT
NA	TRBV3-1/TRBV3-2	TRBJ2-7	TRBD1	CASSFRLGSGTGSSYEQYF	TGTGCCAGCAGCTTTAGATTGGGGTCCGGGACAGGCTCTTCCTACGAGCAGTACTTC
NA	TRBV5-1	TRBJ2-1	TRBD2	CASSPGLAGVELWQFF	TGCGCCAGCAGCCCCGGACTAGCGGGAGTGGAATTGTGGCAGTTCTTC
NA	TRBV2	TRBJ1-5	NA	CASAGGRGGPQPQHF	TGTGCCAGTGCGGGAGGGCGCGGAGGTCCTCAGCCCCAGCATTTT
NA	TRBV14	TRBJ1-2	TRBD1	CASSPRQGAVSNYGYTF	TGTGCCAGCAGCCCGCGACAGGGGGCAGTCTCTAACTATGGCTACACCTTC
once	TRBV30	TRBJ2-5	NA	CAWSVGGRLGETQYF	TGTGCCTGGAGTGTGGGGGGGCGGTTAGGGGAGACCCAGTACTTC
NA	TRBV18	TRBJ1-4	NA	CASSPLGVNEKLFF	TGTGCCAGCTCACCTCTCGGGGTTAATGAAAAACTGTTTTTT
NA	TRBV6-1	TRBJ2-6	TRBD1	CASSEETGGSSGANVLTF	TGTGCCAGCAGTGAAGAGACAGGGGGCTCGTCTGGGGCCAACGTCCTGACTTTC
NA	TRBV7-6	TRBJ2-1	TRBD2	CASSELAGGPDEQFF	TGTGCCAGCAGCGAACTAGCGGGAGGGCCCGATGAGCAGTTCTTC
NA	TRBV29-1	TRBJ2-1	TRBD2	CSVADTTSGRHEQFF	TGCAGCGTTGCCGATACGACTAGCGGGAGGCACGAGCAGTTCTTC
few	TRBV27	TRBJ1-1	NA	CASSVTTGRAEAFF	TGTGCCAGCAGTGTCACAACAGGGCGGGCTGAAGCTTTCTTT
NA	TRBV5-4	TRBJ1-2	NA	CASSSSGYGYTF	TGTGCCAGCAGCTCTTCGGGATATGGCTACACCTTC
NA	TRBV29-1	TRBJ1-2	NA	CSVEVGRNYGYTF	TGCAGCGTTGAAGTCGGCAGGAACTATGGCTACACCTTC
NA	TRBV6-2/TRBV6-3	TRBJ2-7	TRBD2	CASSLTSGRARSSYEQYF	TGTGCCAGCAGCCTAACTAGCGGGAGGGCCCGCAGCTCCTACGAGCAGTACTTC
NA	TRBV7-3	TRBJ2-1	TRBD2	CASSPLAGVGAREFF	TGTGCCAGCAGCCCTCTAGCGGGAGTTGGGGCGCGTGAGTTCTTC